The next 24 T cell receptor beta chains were all read from a single sample in a study of blood T cell repertoires in COVID-19. Only in-frame clones appear in the TCRdb table, and some are missing; sequencing was by immunoSEQ multiplex PCR. The sample includes some 190,000 clones, 75% to 85% seen only once; the top ten take about 4.3%. Sequencing was performed on PBMCs or T cells enriched from blood (not recorded which). The receptors come from a man aged 30-40 years with acute COVID-19.

V gene TRBV2 combines with J gene TRBJ1-4, with D uncertain. The CDR3 has 12 amino acids. Germline V gives CDR1 SNHLY, CDR2 FYNNEI. V shed 3 bases and J shed 4 bases, with 3 bases lying between them. The CDR3 reads CASSDVNEKLFF. The CDR3 nucleotides are TGTGCCAGCAGTGACGTTAATGAAAAACTGTTTTTT.

CDR3 coding DNA: TGTGCCAGCAGCTTTCGGACAGGCATGAACACTGAAGCTTTCTTT. It encodes CASSFRTGMNTEAFF. The rearrangement links TRBV14 to TRBJ1-1, with TRBD1 matching 7 bases. The ends lost 5 bases at V and 0 bases at J; junction bases unmatched: 6. The CDR3 sequence is 15 residues long. Per the germline V gene, CDR1 is SGHDN and CDR2 is FVKESK. The complete variable domain, with remaining parts taken from reference TRBV14 and TRBJ1-1, reads EAGVTQFPSHSVIEKGQTVTLRCDPISGHDNLYWYRRVMGKEIKFLLHFVKESKQDESGMPNNRFLAERTGGTYSTLKVQPAELEDSGVYFCASSFRTGMNTEAFFGQGTRLTVV.

This clone turned up a few times. The chain is built from TRBV19 and TRBJ1-1; 9 bases match TRBD1. CDR1 is LNHDA, CDR2 SQIVND, per germline (reference sequence). The CDR3 loop spans 16 amino acids. V was pared by 5 bases and J by 5 bases, with 12 bases of the junction left unmatched. The DNA for the CDR3 is TGTGCCAGTAGTGCAGCGACAGGGGGGCGCGGAACTGAAGCTTTCTTT. As protein: CASSAATGGRGTEAFF. Complete variable domain (other parts from reference TRBV19 and TRBJ1-1): DGGITQSPKYLFRKEGQNVTLSCEQNLNHDAMYWYRQDPGQGLRLIYYSQIVNDFQKGDIAEGYSVSREKKESFPLTVTSAQKNPTAFYLCASSAATGGRGTEAFFGQGTRLTVV.

The chain links TRBV7-5 to TRBJ1-1. TRBV7-5 is a known pseudogene. The CDR3 extends over 18 amino acids. In nucleotides, the CDR3 is TGTGTCAGAAGCTTAGCGGAGGTCGTTACTCCCATTAACACTGAAGCTTTCTTT. Translating it yields CVRSLAEVVTPINTEAFF.

J is TRBJ1-2 and V is TRBV7-9; possibly TRBD1 for D (6 bases). Germline V lookup: CDR1 SEHNR, CDR2 FQNEAQ (reference sequence). Trimming stripped 3 bases from V and 0 bases from J, with 14 bases between. This CDR3 is built from 16 residues. Here the CDR3 DNA reads TGTGCCAGCAGCTTTTCAGGGGACGAAGCTAACTATGGCTACACCTTC. Translated, it gives CASSFSGDEANYGYTF.

J is TRBJ1-4 and V is TRBV7-9, with D hard to call. Trimming took 5 bases from V and 0 from J, leaving 10 bases between them. Germline-derived CDR1 and CDR2 are SEHNR and FQNEAQ (reference sequence). This CDR3 has 15 amino acids. The CDR3 nucleotides read TGTGCCAGCAGCCCACTCACTGCAACTAATGAAAAACTGTTTTTT. Its translation is CASSPLTATNEKLFF.

The chain recombines TRBV27 with TRBJ2-2, with 7 bases fitting TRBD1. With 6 bases clipped from V and 4 bases from J, the junction kept 17 bases outside the gene matches. Germline V gene lookup returns CDR1 MNHEY and CDR2 SMNVEV (reference sequence). The CDR3 length is 18 residues. The CDR3 DNA reads as TGTGCCAGCAGAGGCGAGGGGGCGGTCGAAAGAGCCACCGGGGAGCTGTTTTTT. It is translated as CASRGEGAVERATGELFF.

The chain recombines TRBV3-1 (or the pseudogene TRBV3-2) with TRBJ1-1; D remains ambiguous. This CDR3 has 15 amino acids. Germline V lookup: CDR1 LGHDT, CDR2 YNNKEL (reference sequence). Deletions cut 5 bases from V and 1 base from J, with 14 bases between. The CDR3 nucleotides read TGTGCCAGCAGCGAAAGAGGGCAACCGAACACTGAAGCTTTCTTT. Its protein is CASSERGQPNTEAFF.

The gene calls are TRBV4-1 and TRBJ1-1; D is unresolved. The CDR3 covers 16 residues. In germline, CDR1 is MGHRA, CDR2 YSYEKL. With 1 base removed from V and 4 bases from J, the gap between germline ends came to 16 bases. This chain's CDR3 is CASSQALRSGVTEAFF. The CDR3 DNA reads TGCGCCAGCAGCCAAGCTCTTCGGTCCGGAGTCACTGAAGCTTTCTTT.

The chain couples TRBV5-1 to TRBJ2-1; D gene unclear. With 0 bases removed from V and 0 bases from J, the gap between germline ends came to 7 bases. The CDR3 runs 15 residues. Per the germline V gene, CDR1 is SGHRS and CDR2 is YFSETQ. The CDR3 bases are TGCGCCAGCAGCTTGGATGCGGTCTCCTACAATGAGCAGTTCTTC. This translates into CASSLDAVSYNEQFF.

The gene calls are TRBV7-6 and TRBJ1-1; D gene ambiguous. V lost 1 base and J lost 1, with 16 bases in between. Germline V gene data show CDR1 as SGHVS and CDR2 as FNYEAQ. The CDR3 runs 17 residues. DNA for the CDR3: TGTGCCAGCAGCTTAGGCAGAACGTCTCGGGGGAACACTGAAGCTTTCTTT. It specifies CASSLGRTSRGNTEAFF.

A few counts support this clone. Here the CDR3 DNA reads TGTGCCAGCAGTAATGACAGGGGGCCCTATGGCTACACCTTC. Its translation is CASSNDRGPYGYTF. V gene TRBV5-5 combines with J gene TRBJ1-2; 10 nucleotides match TRBD1. After removal of 5 bases from V and 4 bases from J, the junction contained 5 bases not matched to a gene. Germline V gene data show CDR1 as SGHKS and CDR2 as YYEKEE (reference sequence). The CDR3 has 14 amino acids. Supplemented by reference TRBV5-5 and TRBJ1-2, the full variable domain reads DAGVTQSPTHLIKTRGQQVTLRCSPISGHKSVSWYQQVLGQGPQFIFQYYEKEERGRGNFPDRFSARQFPNYSSELNVNALLLGDSALYLCASSNDRGPYGYTFGSGTRLTVV.

This clone was recorded only once. The chain combines TRBV5-1 with TRBJ2-1; a possible D gene is TRBD1 (6 bases). V lost 3 bases and J 5 bases, leaving 9 bases between the germline ends. Germline V gives CDR1 SGHRS, CDR2 YFSETQ. The CDR3 is 13 amino acids. CDR3 in DNA: TGCGCCAGCAGCTGGCAGGGGAACAATGAGCAGTTCTTC. It codes for CASSWQGNNEQFF.

V usage is TRBV5-1 and J usage is TRBJ2-1, with TRBD2 as a possible D gene (5 bases). This CDR3 spans 14 amino acids. Germline V CDR1 and CDR2: SGHRS, YFSETQ. V shed 4 bases and J shed 5 bases, with 13 bases lying between them. CDR3 loop: CASSLTGVHNEQFF. DNA of the CDR3: TGCGCCAGCAGCCTAACCGGGGTCCACAATGAGCAGTTCTTC. Variable domain in full (rest from reference TRBV5-1 and TRBJ2-1): KAGVTQTPRYLIKTRGQQVTLSCSPISGHRSVSWYQQTPGQGLQFLFEYFSETQRNKGNFPGRFSGRQFSNSRSEMNVSTLELGDSALYLCASSLTGVHNEQFFGPGTRLTVL.

This chain joins TRBV4-1 and TRBJ2-7, with D unresolved. Germline V lookup: CDR1 MGHRA, CDR2 YSYEKL. Trimming removed 3 bases from V and 6 bases from J, with 24 bases in between. This CDR3 spans 17 amino acids. The CDR3 bases are TGCGCCAGCAGCCACGTCCCGTCGACACTTTCAGATCCCGAGCAGTACTTC. The encoded protein is CASSHVPSTLSDPEQYF.

This rearrangement joins TRBV25-1 to TRBJ2-7; TRBD1 is a possible D gene (7 bases). CDR3 size: 14 residues. CDR1 is MGHDK and CDR2 is SYGVNS in the germline V gene. Trimming took off 4 bases at V and 4 bases at J, with 14 bases between the two ends. In DNA, the CDR3 is TGTGCCAGCAGTGCGAACAGGGGAGGATACGAGCAGTACTTC. Its protein product is CASSANRGGYEQYF.

This rearrangement joins TRBV3-1 (or the pseudogene TRBV3-2) to TRBJ2-1; 9 bases match TRBD2. Germline CDR1 and CDR2: LGHDT and YNNKEL (reference sequence). J gave up 6 bases and V 6 bases, and 21 bases lay outside the gene matches. The CDR3 totals 19 residues. The CDR3 coding sequence is TGTGCCAGCAGTCTCCGCTTTAGCGGGGGACCCCTACTTTCCAATGAGCAGTTCTTC. This translates into CASSLRFSGGPLLSNEQFF.

The chain has TRBV7-3 and TRBJ1-5; D gene ambiguous. From germline, CDR1 is SGHTA and CDR2 FQGTGA. The CDR3 is 15 residues long. V lost 4 bases and J 1 base, leaving 11 bases between the germline ends. CDR3 coding DNA: TGTGCCAGCAGCTCGGACGGAGGGAGCAATCAGCCCCAGCATTTT. Its translation is CASSSDGGSNQPQHF. Drawing the rest from reference TRBV7-3 and TRBJ1-5, the complete variable domain is GAGVSQTPSNKVTEKGKYVELRCDPISGHTALYWYRQSLGQGPEFLIYFQGTGAADDSGLPNDRFFAVRPEGSVSTLKIQRTERGDSAVYLCASSSDGGSNQPQHFGDGTRLSIL.

The chain recombines TRBV3-1 (or the pseudogene TRBV3-2) with TRBJ1-2; D is perhaps TRBD1 (6 bases). The CDR3 sequence is 15 residues long. Trimming cost V 4 bases and J 4 bases, with 16 bases left between them. Germline V CDR1 and CDR2: LGHDT, YNNKEL (reference sequence). CDR3 coding DNA: TGTGCCAGCAGCCCCATCCGGACAGCTCTCTATGGCTACACCTTC. This sequence encodes CASSPIRTALYGYTF.

This clone was seen a few times. V gene TRBV10-3 combines with J gene TRBJ2-3; D perhaps matches TRBD1 (5 bases). The germline V gene has CDR1 ENHRY and CDR2 SYGVKD. The length of the CDR3 is 11 residues. Trimming pared 6 bases from V and 5 bases from J, leaving 6 bases between. The CDR3 here is CAISDRDTQYF. The CDR3 nucleotides read TGTGCCATCAGCGACAGAGATACGCAGTATTTT.

The chain uses TRBV5-1 and TRBJ2-5; D unresolved. There are 12 residues in the CDR3. The ends were cut back, 4 bases at V and 5 bases at J, with 9 bases in the middle. Germline V CDR1 and CDR2: SGHRS, YFSETQ. CDR3 sequence (DNA): TGCGCCAGCAGCGCCCTGAGGGAGACCCAGTACTTC. Translation gives CASSALRETQYF.

The rearrangement links TRBV6-5 to TRBJ1-1; D is ambiguous. The CDR3 covers 13 residues. Germline-derived CDR1 and CDR2 are MNHEY and SVGAGI. V lost 11 bases to trimming and J lost 10 bases, with 23 bases between them. DNA of the CDR3: TGTGCCGGAGGCGGTAAGGTGAGGGAAGGAGCTTTCTTT. It translates to CAGGGKVREGAFF.

The chain links TRBV5-6 to TRBJ2-7; D is unresolved. The CDR3 totals 14 residues. Germline V lookup: CDR1 SGHDT, CDR2 YYEEEE. V was cut by 2 bases and J by 6 bases, with 15 bases left in between. This CDR3 reads CASSLVGGFFEQYF. The CDR3 nucleotides are TGTGCCAGCAGCTTAGTAGGCGGCTTTTTCGAGCAGTACTTC.

The chain is built from TRBV25-1 and TRBJ2-1, with D possibly TRBD1 on 5 matching bases. CDR1 is MGHDK, CDR2 SYGVNS, per germline. Trimming took 4 bases from V and 2 from J, leaving 15 bases between them. CDR3 length equals 16 residues. CDR3 region: CASSARQSDPYNEQFF. The CDR3, as DNA: TGTGCCAGCAGTGCCCGACAGAGCGATCCCTACAATGAGCAGTTCTTC.